This entry describes one TCR beta chain. At one of its ends the junction is not consistent with the germline gene, which may arise from a read error. Per germline, CDR1 ENHRY and CDR2 SYGVKD. CDR3 length: 15 amino acids. TCR beta CDR3 regions were amplified from RNA transcripts. The first-round RT-PCR employed HTBI primers together with the Qiagen OneStep RT-PCR kit. A multiplex PCR was then performed as the second round. TCRdb redid the calling of the multiplex PCR reads with MiXCR, one entry per CDR3 protein. The sample shows about 740,000 distinct CDR3 sequences, 35% to 50% of them seen only once. The source of the sample is a study of Graves' ophthalmopathy and Graves' hyperthyroidism. In the study overall: Peripheral blood collection took place at initial diagnosis, before any treatment.

This TCR was recovered from an adult man with Graves' ophthalmopathy. What was sequenced was peripheral blood. The chain has TRBV10-3 and TRBJ1-2; D remains ambiguous. The CDR3 DNA sequence: TGTGCCAGCAGTGAAGGTACCCGATCTAACTATGGCTACACCTTC. It is translated as CASSEGTRSNYGYTF.